This T cell receptor (beta chain) was found in a study of cytomegalovirus exposure and HLA in healthy donors. This clone was counted once. Its matching antigen is unknown. General observations from the study: In a later analysis, TCR association rates varied by HLA locus: DRB1 most, HLA-C fewest.

The PCR had 60 Vbeta and 13 Jbeta primers. Sequenced by immunoSEQ multiplex PCR; TCRdb stores in-frame clones only, minus some. The data hold about 110,000 clones, with about 74% observed a single time. CDR1 is SEHNR, CDR2 FQNEAQ, per germline (reference sequence). Trimming removed 5 bases at V and 0 bases at J, with 9 bases between. The CDR3 is made up of 14 amino acids. The TCR comes from a man younger than 40 in good health and CMV-seropositive. V and J are TRBV7-9 and TRBJ2-3; D might be TRBD1 (6 bases). The sequencing sample was made of PBMCs. The DNA for the CDR3 is TGTGCCAGCAGCGTGGACAGCAGCACAGATACGCAGTATTTT. Amino acid sequence: CASSVDSSTDTQYF.